The entry below gives a single T cell receptor (beta chain) sequence along with its context. The antigen is not known. The data are from a study of cytomegalovirus exposure and HLA in healthy donors. Study details: The roughly 120 validation repertoires used the same platform as the roughly 670 first-cohort repertoires, a later analysis reported. Study results and caveats: Most TCR sequences proved rare, with some public TCRs found in many donors.

Clones were sequenced by immunoSEQ multiplex PCR, and TCRdb holds only the in-frame ones, with some missing. The sample shows under 200,000 clones, 80% to 90% of them seen only once. Per germline, CDR1 SGHRS and CDR2 YFSETQ. V trimming: 4 bases; J trimming: 5 bases; junction bases outside the gene matches: 11. The CDR3 runs to 16 residues. Among the 120 subjects of the validation cohort, separate from the 666-subject first cohort, were the donors. The chain has TRBV5-1 and TRBJ1-3; TRBD1 agrees at 8 bases. The sequencing sample was made of PBMCs. The clonotype was recovered from a woman aged 18-30 years in good health and CMV-seronegative. The DNA for the CDR3 is TGCGCCAGCAGCATATACGGACAGGGTAAAAGAAACACCATATATTTT. It specifies CASSIYGQGKRNTIYF. Full variable domain (rest looked up from reference TRBV5-1 and TRBJ1-3): KAGVTQTPRYLIKTRGQQVTLSCSPISGHRSVSWYQQTPGQGLQFLFEYFSETQRNKGNFPGRFSGRQFSNSRSEMNVSTLELGDSALYLCASSIYGQGKRNTIYFGEGSWLTVV.